The rows below give T cell receptor beta chains drawn from one sample of a study of blood T cell repertoires in COVID-19. This table comes from immunoSEQ multiplex PCR, and its TCRdb copy is limited to in-frame clones, with some not included. This sample yields about 290,000 clones, of which under 90% are seen a single time; roughly 11% belongs to the top ten. Sequencing used peripheral blood. The source is a woman in her 30s with COVID-19, enrolled during active disease. CDR3s include the opening cysteine and the closing phenylalanine or tryptophan. A D gene is named only where the DNA matches it firmly. Clone size is shown for a subset of rows, as once, few, many or a class of expanded clone.

V,length,D,J,size,DNA,CDR3
TRBV6-6,16,TRBD1,TRBJ1-1,-,TGTGCCAGCAGCCCACGGGCAGACAGGGGGCGCACTGAAGCTTTCTTT,CASSPRADRGRTEAFF
TRBV19,15,TRBD1,TRBJ1-3,-,TGTGCCAGTGGCTGGACAGGGACCCCTGGAAACACCATATATTTT,CASGWTGTPGNTIYF
TRBV10-3,14,-,TRBJ1-1,once,TGTGCCATCAACTCCCCTGGGGCGAGCACTGAAGCTTTCTTT,CAINSPGASTEAFF
TRBV19,12,-,TRBJ1-1,-,TGTGCCAGTAGGATGACAGTGGCTGAAGCTTTCTTT,CASRMTVAEAFF
TRBV7-2,16,TRBD2,TRBJ2-5,-,TGTGCCAGCAGCTTGAACCTAGCGGGGCTCCAAGAGACCCAGTACTTC,CASSLNLAGLQETQYF
TRBV19,17,TRBD1,TRBJ1-5,-,TGTGCCAGTAGCCCCAGTTGGGGACAGGGACGAGATCAGCCCCAGCATTTT,CASSPSWGQGRDQPQHF
TRBV14,14,TRBD2,TRBJ2-5,-,TGTGCCAGCAGCCAAGGGGAGGGACGGGAGACCCAGTACTTC,CASSQGEGRETQYF
TRBV18,14,-,TRBJ1-2,-,TGTGCCAGCTCACCAGGCAGGGTAGACTATGGCTACACCTTC,CASSPGRVDYGYTF
TRBV28,15,-,TRBJ1-1,-,TGTGCCAGCAGTTCGGGGGGCCGTGGGAACACTGAAGCTTTCTTT,CASSSGGRGNTEAFF
TRBV4-1,13,-,TRBJ2-7,-,TGCGCCAGCAGCCAACGTTCGGGCTACGAGCAGTACTTC,CASSQRSGYEQYF
TRBV7-6,15,-,TRBJ2-3,-,TGTGCCAGCAGCTTCGGGACAACCGGGCCGGGTACGCAGTATTTT,CASSFGTTGPGTQYF
TRBV29-1,14,TRBD2,TRBJ2-1,-,TGCAGCTTAATAGGACTAGCGGGGGAGAATGAGCAGTTCTTC,CSLIGLAGENEQFF
TRBV4-1,16,-,TRBJ2-1,-,TGCGCCAGCAGCCAAGTCAATCTAGTTTCCTACAATGAGCAGTTCTTC,CASSQVNLVSYNEQFF
TRBV13,16,TRBD1,TRBJ1-6,-,TGTGCCAGCAGCCGGTGGGACAGCGTCCTTAATTCACCCCTCCACTTT,CASSRWDSVLNSPLHF